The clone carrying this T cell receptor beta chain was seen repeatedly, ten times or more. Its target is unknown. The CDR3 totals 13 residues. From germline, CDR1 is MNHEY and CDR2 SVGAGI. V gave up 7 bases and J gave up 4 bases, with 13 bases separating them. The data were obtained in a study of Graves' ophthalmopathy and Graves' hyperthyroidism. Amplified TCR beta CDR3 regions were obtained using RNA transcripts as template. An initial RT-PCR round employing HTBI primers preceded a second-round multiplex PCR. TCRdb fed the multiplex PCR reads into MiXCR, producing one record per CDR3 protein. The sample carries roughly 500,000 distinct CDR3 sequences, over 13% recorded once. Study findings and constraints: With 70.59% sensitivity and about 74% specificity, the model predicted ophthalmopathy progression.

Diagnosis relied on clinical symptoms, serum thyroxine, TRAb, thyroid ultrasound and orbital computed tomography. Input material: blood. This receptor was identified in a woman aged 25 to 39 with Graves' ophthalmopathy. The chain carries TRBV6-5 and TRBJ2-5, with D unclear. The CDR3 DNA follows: TGTGCCAGCACCCTGGGCGGTCGAGAGACCCAGTACTTC. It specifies CASTLGGRETQYF.